The 14 T cell receptor beta chains in this list originate from one sample, sequenced in a study of cytomegalovirus exposure and HLA in healthy donors. This PCR relied on a set of 60 Vbeta primers and 13 Jbeta primers. Only in-frame clones appear in the TCRdb table, and some are missing; sequencing was by immunoSEQ multiplex PCR. This table has 150,000 to 200,000 clones, 75% to 90% appearing once. Sample: PBMCs. These receptors all stem from a woman aged 18 to 35 in good health and CMV-seronegative.

The chain uses TRBV11-2 and TRBJ2-7; 9 bases fit TRBD2. The CDR3 runs 15 residues. J was trimmed by 3 bases and V by 4 bases; bases with no gene match: 7. From germline, CDR1 is SGHAT and CDR2 FQNNGV. The CDR3 nucleotides read TGTGCCAGCAGCTCGGGACTAGCTTTGGGCTACGAGCAGTACTTC. Translation gives CASSSGLALGYEQYF.

This rearrangement joins TRBV2 to TRBJ2-7; perhaps TRBD2 as D (6 bases). This CDR3 spans 15 amino acids. CDR1 and CDR2 (germline): SNHLY, FYNNEI. The V end lost 2 bases, the J end lost 6 bases, and 17 bases lay between the germline ends. The CDR3 region has the DNA TGTGCCAGCAGTGAATGGGCGGGGCGGGTCCTCGAGCAGTACTTC. This sequence encodes CASSEWAGRVLEQYF.

This clone was counted between two and nine times. The chain uses TRBV6-1 and TRBJ1-3; TRBD1 is a possible D gene (5 bases). In germline, CDR1 is MNHNS, CDR2 SASEGT. CDR3 length equals 14 residues. With 5 bases removed from V and 0 bases from J, the gap between germline ends came to 8 bases. CDR3 amino acids: CASSQGSSGNTIYF. Written as DNA, the CDR3 is TGTGCCAGCAGTCAGGGAAGCTCTGGAAACACCATATATTTT.

The chain has TRBV2 and TRBJ2-1; unclear D gene. The CDR3 runs to 12 residues. Germline loops: CDR1 SNHLY, CDR2 FYNNEI. Deletions cut 2 bases from V and 8 bases from J, with 7 bases between. CDR3 in DNA: TGTGCCAGCAGTGAACGCCTAGATGAGCAGTTCTTC. It encodes CASSERLDEQFF.

The gene calls are TRBV2 and TRBJ2-7; possibly TRBD1 for D (6 bases). The length of the CDR3 is 14 residues. The germline V gene encodes CDR1 SNHLY and CDR2 FYNNEI. V was trimmed by 5 bases and J by 4 bases, leaving 15 bases between them. CDR3 amino acids: CASSTGLPPYEQYF. Written as DNA, the CDR3 is TGTGCCAGCAGTACAGGGCTGCCTCCTTACGAGCAGTACTTC.

V and J are TRBV9 and TRBJ2-5; tentatively, D is TRBD2 (5 bases). The CDR3 is made up of 14 amino acids. The ends were cut back, 2 bases at V and 1 base at J, with 9 bases in the middle. Germline loops: CDR1 SGDLS, CDR2 YYNGEE. CDR3 region: CASSVDSPQETQYF. In DNA form, the CDR3 reads TGTGCCAGCAGCGTGGACTCCCCCCAAGAGACCCAGTACTTC.

The chain has TRBV18 and TRBJ1-2, with D maybe TRBD1 (6 bases). V was cut by 0 bases and J by 8 bases, with 19 bases left in between. Per germline, CDR1 KGHSH and CDR2 LQKENI. The CDR3 has 16 amino acids. In DNA, the CDR3 is TGTGCCAGCTCACCACCTAGTACAGGACAGTCTGCGGGCTACACCTTC. Translated, it gives CASSPPSTGQSAGYTF.

The chain is built from TRBV28 and TRBJ1-1; no clear D. Trimming removed 4 bases at V and 0 bases at J, with 6 bases between. The CDR3 spans 13 residues. The germline gives CDR1 MDHEN, CDR2 SYDVKM. In DNA form, the CDR3 reads TGTGCCAGCAGTTATACGGTGAACACTGAAGCTTTCTTT. Protein sequence: CASSYTVNTEAFF.

The V call is TRBV28, the J call TRBJ2-7, with 8 bases matching TRBD1. Trimming took 5 bases from V and 5 from J; bases not matched to a gene: 5. CDR1 and CDR2 from the germline V gene are MDHEN and SYDVKM. The CDR3 consists of 13 residues. The CDR3 region is CASSRQGFDEQYF. CDR3 bases: TGTGCCAGCAGTCGACAGGGGTTCGACGAGCAGTACTTC. The full variable domain, in which reference TRBV28 and TRBJ2-7 provide the parts outside the CDR3, is DVKVTQSSRYLVKRTGEKVFLECVQDMDHENMFWYRQDPGLGLRLIYFSYDVKMKEKGDIPEGYSVSREKKERFSLILESASTNQTSMYLCASSRQGFDEQYFGPGTRLTVT.

The V gene is TRBV2, the J gene TRBJ1-5; 10 positions agree with TRBD1. This CDR3 contains 18 residues. The germline V gene has CDR1 SNHLY and CDR2 FYNNEI. With 4 bases clipped from V and 1 base from J, the junction kept 10 bases outside the gene matches. CDR3 sequence: CASSAATGGEGSNQPQHF. The CDR3 coding sequence is TGTGCCAGCAGTGCGGCGACAGGGGGCGAGGGAAGCAATCAGCCCCAGCATTTT.

The V call is TRBV5-8, the J call TRBJ1-4; no reliable D call. From germline, CDR1 is SGHTS and CDR2 YDEGEE. V was pared by 1 base and J by 2 bases, with 12 bases between. The CDR3 sequence is 16 residues long. CDR3 nucleotides: TGTGCCAGCAGCTTGAGGGTTATAGCGACTAATGAAAAACTGTTTTTT. It codes for CASSLRVIATNEKLFF.

The chain links TRBV13 to TRBJ2-6; TRBD2 might be the D (5 bases). Trimming took 5 bases from V and 0 from J, leaving 17 bases between them. The germline V gene encodes CDR1 PRHDT and CDR2 FYEKMQ (reference sequence). The CDR3 consists of 18 residues. The CDR3 DNA reads as TGTGCCAGCAGCCTCGCCGGCCGGGGAGACTCTGGGGCCAACGTCCTGACTTTC. Residues: CASSLAGRGDSGANVLTF.

J is TRBJ1-1 and V is TRBV11-3; no definite D call. This CDR3 comprises 13 residues. V was shortened by 5 bases and J by 1 base, with 8 bases between the two germline ends. Germline V gene lookup returns CDR1 SGHNT and CDR2 YENEEA. CDR3 sequence (DNA): TGTGCCAGCAGCCTGGGCCAGAACACTGAAGCTTTCTTT. Residues: CASSLGQNTEAFF.

This chain connects TRBV7-2 to TRBJ2-1; 11 bases map to TRBD1. The CDR3 length is 16 residues. In germline, CDR1 is SGHTA, CDR2 FQGNSA. Trimming removed 4 bases from V and 2 bases from J; junction bases left unmatched: 4. The CDR3 spells CASSWDRGITYNEQFF. CDR3 DNA sequence: TGTGCCAGCAGCTGGGACAGGGGGATTACCTACAATGAGCAGTTCTTC. Full variable domain (missing parts from reference TRBV7-2 and TRBJ2-1): GAGVSQSPSNKVTEKGKDVELRCDPISGHTALYWYRQSLGQGLEFLIYFQGNSAPDKSGLPSDRFSAERTGGSVSTLTIQRTQQEDSAVYLCASSWDRGITYNEQFFGPGTRLTVL.